Below are 27 T cell receptor beta chains sequenced from a single sample in a study of blood T cells in healthy people across ages. Combining a sample-barcoded 5' primer with a J-beta primer mix, a second PCR ran for about 7 to 11 cycles. TCRdb called the 5' RACE reads again in MiXCR, with one record for every CDR3 protein. This sample has about a million distinct CDR3 sequences, with around two fifths found just once. The sample consisted of blood. Every receptor here comes from a man between 18 and 29 years old in good health.

The chain couples TRBV4-3 to TRBJ1-5, with D tentatively TRBD1 (6 bases). Germline CDR1 reads LGHNA; CDR2 reads YSLEER. This CDR3 region has 16 residues. Trimming cost V 2 bases and J 4 bases, with 15 bases left between them. In DNA form, the CDR3 reads TGCGCCAGCAGCCAATCGTGGGGGGCGGAAAATCAGCCCCAGCATTTT. Translated: CASSQSWGAENQPQHF.

The V call is TRBV6-5, the J call TRBJ1-2, with TRBD1 as a possible D gene (6 bases). The CDR3 has 14 amino acids. V was shortened by 0 bases and J by 5 bases, with 10 bases between the two germline ends. In germline, CDR1 is MNHEY, CDR2 SVGAGI. Here the CDR3 reads CASSYSTGRYGYTF. The CDR3 bases are TGTGCCAGCAGTTACTCGACAGGCAGATATGGCTACACCTTC.

The CDR3 sequence: CSAEARAAPNQPQHF. In DNA, the CDR3 is TGCAGTGCTGAGGCCAGGGCAGCCCCAAATCAGCCCCAGCATTTT. The V call is TRBV20-1, the J call TRBJ1-5, with TRBD1 as a possible D gene (5 bases). Per the germline V gene, CDR1 is DFQATT and CDR2 is SNEGSKA (reference sequence). There are 15 residues in the CDR3. With 5 bases removed from V and 4 bases from J, the gap between germline ends came to 18 bases.

The DNA for the CDR3 is TGTGCCATTCAGGCGGTTTCCCAGGGTGAGCAGTTCTTC. This gives the protein CAIQAVSQGEQFF. The gene calls are TRBV11-1 and TRBJ2-1; weak D call: TRBD1 (5 bases). The V end was cut by 10 bases, the J end by 9 bases, with 19 bases between. This CDR3 has 13 residues. From germline, CDR1 is SGHAT and CDR2 FQDESV (reference sequence).

The gene calls are TRBV28 and TRBJ2-3; a possible D gene is TRBD1 (6 bases). This CDR3 contains 15 residues. Germline V lookup: CDR1 MDHEN, CDR2 SYDVKM. The V and J ends lost 5 bases and 0 bases respectively, with 12 bases between them. CDR3 bases: TGTGCCAGCAGTCCACAGGGCTCTAGCACAGATACGCAGTATTTT. This encodes CASSPQGSSTDTQYF.

This clonotype showed up many times. This chain uses TRBV7-2 with TRBJ1-2; 7 bases map to TRBD1. Germline-derived CDR1 and CDR2 are SGHTA and FQGNSA. The CDR3 is 13 amino acids. Trimming removed 4 bases from V and 6 bases from J; junction bases left unmatched: 5. The CDR3 nucleotides read TGTGCCAGCAGCTCCACAGGGGTAGATGGCTACACCTTC. Protein sequence: CASSSTGVDGYTF.

This clonotype was recorded many times. The V and J genes are TRBV7-9 and TRBJ1-2; D is ambiguous. The CDR3 runs 14 residues. CDR1 and CDR2 from the germline V gene are SEHNR and FQNEAQ (reference sequence). V was trimmed by 0 bases and J by 0 bases, leaving 5 bases between them. DNA for the CDR3: TGTGCCAGCAGCTTAGCGGCAGCTAACTATGGCTACACCTTC. Translating it yields CASSLAAANYGYTF.

The chain is built from TRBV5-1 and TRBJ2-5; D perhaps matches TRBD1 (5 bases). The CDR3 is 15 amino acids. Trimming removed 2 bases at V and 5 bases at J, with 16 bases between. Germline lookup yields CDR1 SGHRS and CDR2 YFSETQ. CDR3 DNA sequence: TGCGCCAGCAGCTTCCCAGGGATTGGTGGGGAGACCCAGTACTTC. Its translation is CASSFPGIGGETQYF.

V is TRBV7-9 and J is TRBJ1-5; D uncertain. V shed 1 base and J shed 10 bases, with 5 bases lying between them. Per germline, CDR1 SEHNR and CDR2 FQNEAQ (reference sequence). The CDR3 sequence is 11 residues long. CDR3 region: CASSLEGPQHF. Written as DNA, the CDR3 is TGTGCCAGCAGCTTAGAAGGTCCCCAGCATTTT. Full variable domain (rest looked up from reference TRBV7-9 and TRBJ1-5): DTGVSQNPRHKITKRGQNVTFRCDPISEHNRLYWYRQTLGQGPEFLTYFQNEAQLEKSRLLSDRFSAERPKGSFSTLEIQRTEQGDSAMYLCASSLEGPQHFGDGTRLSIL.

The chain joins TRBV7-9 to TRBJ1-1; D is unclear. The CDR3 totals 13 residues. Germline CDR1 SEHNR, CDR2 FQNEAQ (reference sequence). V was shortened by 6 bases and J by 4 bases, with 12 bases between the two germline ends. CDR3 bases: TGTGCCAGCAGACCAAGAGGTCCCACTGAAGCTTTCTTT. Translating gives CASRPRGPTEAFF.

V gene TRBV7-6 combines with J gene TRBJ2-6; D ambiguous. V was pared by 7 bases and J by 0 bases, with 13 bases between. This CDR3 contains 16 residues. The germline V gene has CDR1 SGHVS and CDR2 FNYEAQ. The CDR3 loop is CASNPRRYSGANVLTF. In DNA, the CDR3 is TGTGCCAGCAACCCCAGACGGTACTCTGGGGCCAACGTCCTGACTTTC.

The chain employs TRBV4-3 and TRBJ2-1, with 9 bases identical to TRBD1. Per the germline V gene, CDR1 is LGHNA and CDR2 is YSLEER. The CDR3 runs 14 residues. The V segment lost 4 bases and the J segment 8 bases; nucleotides outside the gene matches: 6. CDR3 sequence (DNA): TGCGCCAGCAGCCCAGGACAGGGGACGGATGAGCAGTTCTTC. This codes for CASSPGQGTDEQFF.

CDR3 bases: TGTGCCATCAGTCAACCGGGAAACACTGAAGCTTTCTTT. This translates into CAISQPGNTEAFF. The V and J genes are TRBV10-3 and TRBJ1-1; D uncertain. Germline lookup yields CDR1 ENHRY and CDR2 SYGVKD. CDR3 length: 13 residues. V was pared by 5 bases and J by 2 bases, with 9 bases between.

The chain recombines TRBV29-1 with TRBJ1-1; 7 nucleotides agree with TRBD1. Germline CDR1 reads SQVTM; CDR2 reads ANQGSEA. J was trimmed by 3 bases and V by 6 bases; bases with no gene match: 7. This CDR3 contains 13 residues. CDR3 sequence reads: CSVLDRADTEAFF. The CDR3 DNA reads TGCAGCGTCCTTGACAGGGCGGACACTGAAGCTTTCTTT.

V usage is TRBV4-1 and J usage is TRBJ1-2, with TRBD1 as a possible D gene (5 bases). In germline, CDR1 is MGHRA, CDR2 YSYEKL. CDR3 size: 15 residues. Between the trimmed V and J ends, which lost 1 base and 4 bases, there was a span of 13 bases. In nucleotides, the CDR3 is TGCGCCAGCAGCCAAGCCGGGACGGAGAGCTATGGCTACACCTTC. This translates into CASSQAGTESYGYTF.

This clonotype has a handful of counts. This chain connects TRBV6-2 or TRBV6-3 to TRBJ2-1, with 13 bases identical to TRBD2. The J segment lost 9 bases and the V segment lost 7 bases, leaving 3 bases of the junction unmatched. The CDR3 runs to 13 residues. CDR1 and CDR2 (germline): MNHEY, SVGEGT. The CDR3 sequence: CASTLAGGSEQFF. The CDR3 DNA follows: TGTGCCAGCACACTAGCGGGGGGGTCTGAGCAGTTCTTC.

The chain combines TRBV12-3 or TRBV12-4 with TRBJ2-5; 8 positions match TRBD1. Judging by the DNA end, TRBJ2-7 fits better; the J call may be wrong. The CDR3 is 13 residues long. The CDR3 DNA reads TGTGCCAGCAGATGGACAGGGAAAAACGAGCAGTACTTC. Protein product: CASRWTGKNEQYF.

This clonotype has more than one count but fewer than ten. One end of the junction fails to match germline, which may point to a read error. CDR3 in amino acids: CGARHQGGYGYTF. For the CDR3, the DNA is TGCGGTGCCAGACACCAGGGAGGCTATGGCTACACCTTC. This chain links TRBV20-1 with TRBJ1-2; tentatively, D is TRBD1 (5 bases). The CDR3 loop spans 13 amino acids. Germline V CDR1 and CDR2: DFQATT, SNEGSKA (reference sequence).

The chain has TRBV7-6 and TRBJ2-7; possibly TRBD1 or TRBD2 for D (6 bases each). The V end lost 1 base, the J end lost 4 bases, and 14 bases lay between the germline ends. The length of the CDR3 is 15 residues. Germline loops: CDR1 SGHVS, CDR2 FNYEAQ. CDR3 loop: CASSLGGGLNYEQYF. CDR3 DNA: TGTGCCAGCAGCTTAGGTGGGGGGCTTAATTACGAGCAGTACTTC.

The chain joins TRBV28 to TRBJ2-1, with 7 bases matching TRBD1. The closer fit of TRBJ2-7 to the DNA end suggests the J call may be wrong. CDR3 length: 15 residues. Germline CDR1 reads MDHEN; CDR2 reads SYDVKM. The CDR3 loop reads CASSHRTGRYNEQYF. The CDR3 DNA reads TGTGCCAGCAGTCATCGGACAGGAAGATACAATGAGCAGTACTTC.

The V gene is TRBV20-1, the J gene TRBJ1-4; D possibly corresponds to TRBD1 (6 bases). The CDR3 totals 14 residues. Germline CDR1 is DFQATT and CDR2 is SNEGSKA (reference sequence). Trimming took off 0 bases at V and 7 bases at J, with 12 bases between the two ends. CDR3 nucleotides: TGCAGTGCTAGAGATCACGGGACATCTGAAAAACTGTTTTTT. As protein: CSARDHGTSEKLFF.

There are a few counts of this clonotype. This sequence joins TRBV20-1 and TRBJ1-4; 8 bases are a match to TRBD1. This CDR3 has 15 amino acids. The germline V gene encodes CDR1 DFQATT and CDR2 SNEGSKA (reference sequence). V was clipped by 3 bases and J by 5 bases; unmatched bases: 8. CDR3 residues: CSARGQAGGNEKLFF. CDR3 bases: TGCAGTGCTAGGGGACAGGCAGGGGGAAATGAAAAACTGTTTTTT.

The chain is built from TRBV20-1 and TRBJ1-3; D remains ambiguous. The germline V and J ends were trimmed by 2 bases and 0 bases, with 11 bases remaining between them. The CDR3 extends over 15 amino acids. Germline V lookup: CDR1 DFQATT, CDR2 SNEGSKA (reference sequence). CDR3 protein: CSARFVHSSGNTIYF. The CDR3 nucleotides are TGCAGTGCTAGATTCGTACACTCCTCTGGAAACACCATATATTTT.

This clonotype was counted only a few times. The rearrangement links TRBV7-9 to TRBJ2-3; no definite D call. CDR3 length equals 12 residues. V gave up 5 bases and J gave up 7 bases, with 10 bases separating them. Germline V gene sequence: CDR1 SEHNR, CDR2 FQNEAQ (reference sequence). The CDR3 sequence: CASSPNLNTQYF. The CDR3 nucleotides read TGTGCCAGCAGCCCTAACTTGAATACGCAGTATTTT.

The gene calls are TRBV20-1 and TRBJ2-1; D uncertain. The CDR3 has 13 amino acids. With 7 bases removed from V and 4 bases from J, the gap between germline ends came to 14 bases. CDR1 and CDR2 (germline): DFQATT, SNEGSKA (reference sequence). The CDR3 reads CSVWTFPYNEQFF. The CDR3 DNA is TGCAGTGTTTGGACCTTCCCTTACAATGAGCAGTTCTTC.

The chain links TRBV6-2 or TRBV6-3 to TRBJ1-2; D remains ambiguous. Trimming took off 0 bases at V and 2 bases at J, with 10 bases between the two ends. Per the germline V gene, CDR1 is MNHEY and CDR2 is SVGEGT. This CDR3 region has 15 residues. The CDR3 is CASSYSGENNYGYTF. The CDR3 region has the DNA TGTGCCAGCAGTTACTCCGGAGAAAACAACTATGGCTACACCTTC.

The chain is built from TRBV11-2 and TRBJ1-4; D may be TRBD1 (6 bases). Trimming stripped 3 bases from V and 8 bases from J, with 13 bases between. Germline V gene data show CDR1 as SGHAT and CDR2 as FQNNGV. The CDR3 totals 14 residues. CDR3 sequence reads: CASSLGHSGEKLFF. For the CDR3, the DNA is TGTGCCAGCAGCTTGGGACATTCGGGGGAAAAACTGTTTTTT. The full variable domain, rest sourced from reference TRBV11-2 and TRBJ1-4, is EAGVAQSPRYKIIEKRQSVAFWCNPISGHATLYWYQQILGQGPKLLIQFQNNGVVDDSQLPKDRFSAERLKGVDSTLKIQPAKLEDSAVYLCASSLGHSGEKLFFGSGTQLSVL.